This T cell receptor beta chain was captured by sequencing in a study of cytomegalovirus exposure and HLA in healthy donors. Study as a whole: One earlier analysis, a look at roughly 170 million T cells, found some 100 million unique TCR beta sequences. Notes on the study in general: Data from an earlier analysis indicated that most TCR beta V segments were productive either about 87% or about 30% of the time. In a later analysis, a missense DCLRE1C variant was linked to TCR beta V- and J-gene trimming.

Regarding this clone: The antigen remains undetermined.

V lost 6 bases and J lost 1, with 17 bases in between. The CDR3 totals 15 residues. Germline CDR1 reads SQVTM; CDR2 reads ANQGSEA. Primers for the PCR totalled 60 Vbeta and 13 Jbeta. The data were produced by immunoSEQ multiplex PCR, yet TCRdb's version contains in-frame clones alone and is incomplete. The data show roughly 99,000 clones, less than 85% seen once. This rearrangement joins TRBV29-1 to TRBJ2-3, with a possible D match to TRBD1 (5 bases). Sequenced material: PBMCs. The TCR sequence derives from a male donor in good health and CMV-seronegative. CDR3 sequence (DNA): TGCAGCGTCCACCGCCGGCAGGGTCGCACAGATACGCAGTATTTT. Encoded protein: CSVHRRQGRTDTQYF.